This section outlines one T cell receptor beta chain sequence together with its context. The data originate from a study of blood T cell repertoires in COVID-19. Study context: T cells, B-cell-depleted T cells, or PBMCs provided the cDNA or gDNA that served as material.

Participants' reported clinical history set cohort assignment. The recovered donors of Cohort 3 showed two negative PCRs, clearance, or symptom resolution. Libraries were prepared by immunoSEQ multiplex PCR; TCRdb keeps only in-frame clonotypes and omits some of them. The sample yields more than 150,000 clones, roughly 87% seen once. V lost 6 bases, J lost 7 bases, and 15 bases lay in between. The CDR3 runs to 13 residues. Sequencing was carried out using PBMCs or T cells enriched from blood (not recorded which). The source of this sequence is a woman younger than 45 who had recovered from COVID-19. J is TRBJ1-1 and V is TRBV12-3 or TRBV12-4; tentative D call: TRBD1 (6 bases). The CDR3 sequence: CASSYERDNEAFF. The CDR3 DNA reads TGTGCCAGCAGCTACGAACGGGACAATGAAGCTTTCTTT.